The present T cell receptor (beta chain) was sequenced within a study of shared clonotypes between healthy human individuals. Study-wide findings and caveats: Limited genetic and exposure-history diversity came from having few donors.

Concerning this clone itself: The antigen remains unidentified.

Assay runs were performed at deep level. Sequenced by immunoSEQ multiplex PCR; TCRdb stores in-frame clones only, minus some. The repertoire includes approximately 470,000 clones, 81% of them detected once, and more than 9.5% sits in the top ten. V was clipped by 5 bases and J by 5 bases; unmatched bases: 2. Germline CDR1 reads MNHEY; CDR2 reads SMNVEV (reference sequence). CDR3 size: 15 residues. Every donor, a Caucasian adult, lived in Nashville, Tennessee. It was about 84 million PBMCs that unsorted samples used for genomic DNA. This rearrangement joins TRBV27 to TRBJ2-1, with TRBD2 matching 14 bases. The sequence came from a woman in her thirties or forties in good health. Some clones in this sample may be carry-over from other donors' samples. Sequencing input: PBMCs. This chain's CDR3 is CASSRLAGGNNEQFF. CDR3 sequence (DNA): TGTGCCAGCAGTCGACTAGCGGGAGGGAACAATGAGCAGTTCTTC.